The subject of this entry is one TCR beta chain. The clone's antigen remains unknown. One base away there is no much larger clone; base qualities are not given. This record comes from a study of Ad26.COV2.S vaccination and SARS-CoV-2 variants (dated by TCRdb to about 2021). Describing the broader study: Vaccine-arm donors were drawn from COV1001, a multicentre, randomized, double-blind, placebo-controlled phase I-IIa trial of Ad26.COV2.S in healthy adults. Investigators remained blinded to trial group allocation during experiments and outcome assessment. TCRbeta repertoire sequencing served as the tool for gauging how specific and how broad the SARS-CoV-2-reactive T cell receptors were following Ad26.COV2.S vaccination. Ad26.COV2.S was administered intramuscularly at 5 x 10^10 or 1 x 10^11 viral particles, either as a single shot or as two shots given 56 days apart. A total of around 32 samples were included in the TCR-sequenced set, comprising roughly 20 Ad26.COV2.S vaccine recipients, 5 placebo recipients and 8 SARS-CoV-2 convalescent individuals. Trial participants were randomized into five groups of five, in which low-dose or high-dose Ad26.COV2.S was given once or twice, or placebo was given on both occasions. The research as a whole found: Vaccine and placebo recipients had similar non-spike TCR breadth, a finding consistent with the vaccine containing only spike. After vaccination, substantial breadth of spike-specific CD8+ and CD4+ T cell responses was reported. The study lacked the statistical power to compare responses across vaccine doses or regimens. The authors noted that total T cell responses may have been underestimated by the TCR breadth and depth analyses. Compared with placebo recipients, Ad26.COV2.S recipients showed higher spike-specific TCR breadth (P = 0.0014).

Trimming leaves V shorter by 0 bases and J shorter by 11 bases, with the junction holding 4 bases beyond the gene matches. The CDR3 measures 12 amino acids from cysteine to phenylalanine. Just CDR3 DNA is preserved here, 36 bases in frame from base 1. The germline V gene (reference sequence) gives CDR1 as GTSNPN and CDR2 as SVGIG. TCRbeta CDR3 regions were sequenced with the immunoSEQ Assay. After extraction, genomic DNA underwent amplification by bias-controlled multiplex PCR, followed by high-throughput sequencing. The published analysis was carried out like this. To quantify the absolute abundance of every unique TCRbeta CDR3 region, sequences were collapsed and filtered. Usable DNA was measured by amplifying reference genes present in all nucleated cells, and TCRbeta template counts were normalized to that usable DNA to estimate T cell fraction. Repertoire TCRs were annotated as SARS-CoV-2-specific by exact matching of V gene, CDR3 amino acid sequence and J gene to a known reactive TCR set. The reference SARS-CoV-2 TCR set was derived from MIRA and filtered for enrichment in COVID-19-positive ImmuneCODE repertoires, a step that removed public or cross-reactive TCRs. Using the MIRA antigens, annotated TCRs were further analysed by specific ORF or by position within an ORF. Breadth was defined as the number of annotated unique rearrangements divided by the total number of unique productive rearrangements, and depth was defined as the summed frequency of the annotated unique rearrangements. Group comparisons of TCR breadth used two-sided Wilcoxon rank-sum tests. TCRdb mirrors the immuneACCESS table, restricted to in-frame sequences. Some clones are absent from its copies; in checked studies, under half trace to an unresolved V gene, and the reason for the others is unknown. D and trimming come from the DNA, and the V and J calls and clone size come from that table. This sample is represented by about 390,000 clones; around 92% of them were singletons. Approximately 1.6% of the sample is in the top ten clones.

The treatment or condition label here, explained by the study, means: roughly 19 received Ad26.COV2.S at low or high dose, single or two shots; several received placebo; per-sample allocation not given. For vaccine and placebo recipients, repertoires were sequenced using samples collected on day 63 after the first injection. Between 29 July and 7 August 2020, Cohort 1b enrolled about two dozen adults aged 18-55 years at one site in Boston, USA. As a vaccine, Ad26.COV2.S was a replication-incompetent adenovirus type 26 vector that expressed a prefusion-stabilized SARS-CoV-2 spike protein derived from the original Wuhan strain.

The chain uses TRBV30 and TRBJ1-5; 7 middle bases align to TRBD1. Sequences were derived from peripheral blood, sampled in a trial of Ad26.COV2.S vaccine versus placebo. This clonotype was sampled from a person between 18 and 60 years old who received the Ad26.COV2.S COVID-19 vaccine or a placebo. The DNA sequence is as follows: TGTGCCTGGAGTGTGTCCAGGGGGTCCCAGCATTTT. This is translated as CAWSVSRGSQHF.